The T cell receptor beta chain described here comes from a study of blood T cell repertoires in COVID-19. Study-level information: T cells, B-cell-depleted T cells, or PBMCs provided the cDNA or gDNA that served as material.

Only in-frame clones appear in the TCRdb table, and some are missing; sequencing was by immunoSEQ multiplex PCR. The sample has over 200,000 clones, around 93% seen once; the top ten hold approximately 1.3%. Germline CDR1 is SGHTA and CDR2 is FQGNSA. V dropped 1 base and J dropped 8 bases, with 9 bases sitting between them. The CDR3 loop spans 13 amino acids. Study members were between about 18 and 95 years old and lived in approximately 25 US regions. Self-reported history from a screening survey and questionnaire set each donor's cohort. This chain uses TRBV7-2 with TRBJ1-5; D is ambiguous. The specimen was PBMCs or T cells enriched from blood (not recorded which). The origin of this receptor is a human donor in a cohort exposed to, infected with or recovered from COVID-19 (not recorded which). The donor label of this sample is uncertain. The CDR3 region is CASSLVEGKPQHF. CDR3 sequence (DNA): TGTGCCAGCAGCTTAGTTGAGGGTAAGCCCCAGCATTTT.